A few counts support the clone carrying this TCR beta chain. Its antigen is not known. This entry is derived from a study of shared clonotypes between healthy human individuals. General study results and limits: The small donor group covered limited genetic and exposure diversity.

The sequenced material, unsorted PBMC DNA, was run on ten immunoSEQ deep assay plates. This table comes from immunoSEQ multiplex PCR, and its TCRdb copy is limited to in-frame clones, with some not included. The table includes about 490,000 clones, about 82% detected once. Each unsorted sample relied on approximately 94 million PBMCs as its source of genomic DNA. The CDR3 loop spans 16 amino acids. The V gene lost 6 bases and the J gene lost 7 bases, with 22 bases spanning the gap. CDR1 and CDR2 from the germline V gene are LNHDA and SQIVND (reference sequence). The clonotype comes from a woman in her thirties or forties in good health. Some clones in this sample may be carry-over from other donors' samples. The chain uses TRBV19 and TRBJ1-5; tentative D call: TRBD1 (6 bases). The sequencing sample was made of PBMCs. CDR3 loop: CASSRWGQGEGQPQHF. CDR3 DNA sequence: TGTGCCAGTAGCCGATGGGGGCAGGGAGAGGGGCAGCCCCAGCATTTT.